The 8 T cell receptor beta chains in this list originate from one sample, sequenced in a study of CD8 T cells in Susac syndrome. Random hexamers served to reverse transcribe about 0.45 to 1 ug RNA. One entry per CDR3 protein results from TCRdb running MiXCR on the immunoSEQ multiplex PCR reads. The profile covers 95,000 to 150,000 distinct CDR3 sequences, with around 96% appearing a single time and 0.12% to 0.15% taken by the ten largest. Sequencing was done on a sample of CD4+ T cells from PBMCs. Source of these receptors: a human donor with Susac syndrome.

The chain recombines TRBV30 with TRBJ1-1; D is unclear. The V end lost 0 bases, the J end lost 6 bases, and 14 bases lay between the germline ends. This CDR3 has 14 amino acids. CDR1 GTSNPN and CDR2 SVGIG come from the germline V gene (reference sequence). The CDR3 DNA reads TGTGCCTGGAGTGTGAGGCCCATGTATGCTGAAGCTTTCTTT. Translation gives CAWSVRPMYAEAFF.

This clonotype was seen only once. CDR3 in amino acids: CSVTPGGGGQTQYF. The CDR3 region has the DNA TGCAGCGTTACCCCGGGGGGTGGCGGGCAGACCCAGTACTTC. The chain joins TRBV29-1 to TRBJ2-5; 7 bases match TRBD2. The CDR3 runs to 14 residues. Trimming removed 5 bases from V and 6 bases from J; junction bases left unmatched: 12. In germline, CDR1 is SQVTM, CDR2 ANQGSEA.

The gene calls are TRBV12-3 or TRBV12-4 and TRBJ1-5; TRBD1 is a possible D gene (6 bases). V was trimmed by 4 bases and J by 0 bases, leaving 10 bases between them. This CDR3 comprises 15 residues. CDR3 coding DNA: TGTGCCAGCAGTTCCCAGGGGCATAGCAATCAGCCCCAGCATTTT. This encodes CASSSQGHSNQPQHF.

The chain carries TRBV2 and TRBJ2-7; D is unresolved. V was clipped by 8 bases and J by 3 bases, with 11 bases between them. Germline V gene lookup returns CDR1 SNHLY and CDR2 FYNNEI. The CDR3 is 12 residues long. CDR3 sequence: CASEIRLYEQYF. CDR3 nucleotide sequence: TGTGCCAGCGAAATTAGACTCTACGAGCAGTACTTC.

The V and J genes are TRBV29-1 and TRBJ1-1, with a possible D match to TRBD1 (6 bases). This CDR3 comprises 13 residues. The V end was cut by 2 bases, the J end by 5 bases, with 12 bases between. Germline CDR1 reads SQVTM; CDR2 reads ANQGSEA. The CDR3 nucleotides read TGCAGCGTTGAAATAGGGGGGTGGACTGAAGCTTTCTTT. Translation gives CSVEIGGWTEAFF.

This clonotype was counted a single time. The chain employs TRBV7-2 and TRBJ1-2, with D tentatively TRBD1 (5 bases). CDR3 size: 16 residues. Germline V gene sequence: CDR1 SGHTA, CDR2 FQGNSA. Trimming stripped 1 base from V and 4 bases from J, with 16 bases between. The CDR3 sequence: CASSLGGWPGSYGYTF. The CDR3 coding sequence is TGTGCCAGCAGCTTAGGAGGCTGGCCAGGGAGCTATGGCTACACCTTC. The full variable domain, rest sourced from reference TRBV7-2 and TRBJ1-2, is GAGVSQSPSNKVTEKGKDVELRCDPISGHTALYWYRQSLGQGLEFLIYFQGNSAPDKSGLPSDRFSAERTGGSVSTLTIQRTQQEDSAVYLCASSLGGWPGSYGYTFGSGTRLTVV.

This clonotype was counted a single time. This sequence joins TRBV7-3 and TRBJ2-3, with D unclear. This CDR3 region has 15 residues. CDR1 is SGHTA, CDR2 FQGTGA, per germline. Trimming stripped 1 base from V and 5 bases from J, with 13 bases between. The CDR3 spells CASSLRASKVDTQYF. The DNA of the CDR3 is TGTGCCAGCAGCTTAAGGGCCTCAAAGGTAGATACGCAGTATTTT.

The chain recombines TRBV20-1 with TRBJ2-1; TRBD2 matches 8 bases. The germline V gene encodes CDR1 DFQATT and CDR2 SNEGSKA (reference sequence). The CDR3 length is 13 residues. The V segment lost 6 bases and the J segment 5 bases; nucleotides outside the gene matches: 6. The CDR3 DNA follows: TGCAGTGCCCGGACTAGCTTCGACAATGAGCAGTTCTTC. Its translation is CSARTSFDNEQFF.